The next 23 T cell receptor beta chains were all read from a single sample in a study of PD-L1 blockade in urothelial cancer (TCRdb year 2017). Library generation was performed with the immunoSEQ multiplex PCR assay. This immuneACCESS table, as held by TCRdb, lists in-frame sequences with V and J called but not all clones. Of the missing ones, under half trace to an unresolved V gene in checked studies; the others have no known cause. The sample yields about 82,000 clones; 87% were counted once. Around 5.3% of the sample is held by the ten biggest clonotypes. Sequences were derived from PBMCs, sampled around atezolizumab (anti-PD-L1) treatment. These receptors were collected from a woman in her 70s with urothelial cancer.

The chain is built from TRBV30 and TRBJ2-5; no clear D. Deletions cut 1 base from V and 4 bases from J, with 4 bases between. CDR1 is GTSNPN, CDR2 SVGIG, per germline (reference sequence). The CDR3 loop spans 11 amino acids. The CDR3 DNA reads as TGTGCCTGGAGTGCGCGAGAGACCCAGTACTTC. It translates to CAWSARETQYF.

This clone was found once. The CDR3: CASLQPPGQTYGYTF. The CDR3 coding sequence is TGTGCCAGCCTTCAACCGCCAGGACAGACCTATGGCTACACCTTC. This chain links TRBV28 with TRBJ1-2; perhaps TRBD1 as D (6 bases). The germline V and J ends were trimmed by 8 bases and 4 bases, with 20 bases remaining between them. The germline V gene encodes CDR1 MDHEN and CDR2 SYDVKM. This CDR3 is built from 15 residues.

The chain carries TRBV4-3 and TRBJ2-7; 9 nucleotides agree with TRBD1. V dropped 4 bases and J dropped 1; count of bases not matched to a gene: 8. The CDR3 spans 16 residues. Germline assignment: CDR1 LGHNA and CDR2 YSLEER. CDR3 amino acids: CASSPSLGQGSYEQYF. The DNA for the CDR3 is TGCGCCAGCAGCCCCTCCTTGGGACAGGGATCCTACGAGCAGTACTTC.

V is TRBV7-7 and J is TRBJ2-1, with 7 bases that match TRBD2. The trim removed 0 bases at V and 7 bases at J, leaving 3 bases unmatched. The CDR3 loop spans 14 amino acids. CDR1 is SSHAT, CDR2 FNYEAQ, per germline (reference sequence). The CDR3 sequence is CASSLAGRENEQFF. For the CDR3, the DNA is TGTGCCAGCAGCTTAGCGGGGAGGGAAAATGAGCAGTTCTTC.

The chain links TRBV11-2 to TRBJ2-1, with D possibly TRBD2 on 5 matching bases. Germline CDR1 is SGHAT and CDR2 is FQNNGV. The length of the CDR3 is 16 residues. V shed 5 bases and J shed 1 base, with 15 bases lying between them. The CDR3 DNA sequence: TGTGCCAGCAGCGTTGGATGGGGAGTATCCTACAATGAGCAGTTCTTC. Protein product: CASSVGWGVSYNEQFF.

J is TRBJ2-3 and V is TRBV19, with 7 bases fitting TRBD1. CDR1 is LNHDA, CDR2 SQIVND, per germline (reference sequence). V lost 5 bases, J lost 6 bases, and 14 bases stayed unmatched. This CDR3 has 16 residues. CDR3 nucleotides: TGTGCCAGTAGTCGAGGGGGCGCAGGGGATTTGGATACGCAGTATTTT. This sequence encodes CASSRGGAGDLDTQYF. The complete variable domain, with remaining parts taken from reference TRBV19 and TRBJ2-3, reads DGGITQSPKYLFRKEGQNVTLSCEQNLNHDAMYWYRQDPGQGLRLIYYSQIVNDFQKGDIAEGYSVSREKKESFPLTVTSAQKNPTAFYLCASSRGGAGDLDTQYFGPGTRLTVL.

This clone showed up just a few times. CDR3 in amino acids: CASSQAGTGHNEQFF. In DNA, the CDR3 is TGCGCCAGCAGTCAGGCCGGGACAGGACACAATGAGCAGTTCTTC. This sequence joins TRBV5-1 and TRBJ2-1; TRBD1 aligns across 8 bases. The CDR3 runs to 15 residues. Germline trimming cut 5 bases from V and 5 bases from J; bases unmatched to any gene: 9. CDR1 and CDR2 (germline): SGHRS, YFSETQ.

This chain joins TRBV6-1 and TRBJ1-2, with D unclear. The V end was cut by 4 bases, the J end by 7 bases, with 22 bases between. Germline values: CDR1 MNHNS, CDR2 SASEGT. This CDR3 comprises 16 residues. The DNA for the CDR3 is TGTGCCAGCAGTGTCAGTTTTACCGGTTGGGCTACTGGCTACACCTTC. Translating gives CASSVSFTGWATGYTF.

The chain joins TRBV4-2 to TRBJ1-1, with D tentatively TRBD1 (5 bases). The CDR3 totals 16 residues. The ends were cut back, 3 bases at V and 4 bases at J, with 18 bases in the middle. Germline loops: CDR1 LGHNA, CDR2 YNFKEQ. CDR3 sequence (DNA): TGTGCCAGCAGCCATATCGCGGGGCGCGGAGGCACTGAAGCTTTCTTT. This gives the protein CASSHIAGRGGTEAFF.

The chain recombines TRBV4-1 with TRBJ2-2, with 15 bases aligning to TRBD2. There are 18 residues in the CDR3. CDR1 is MGHRA, CDR2 YSYEKL, per germline. V lost 1 base, J lost 4 bases, and 4 bases stayed unmatched. The CDR3 reads CASSQGTSGRAGTGELFF. The CDR3 region has the DNA TGCGCCAGCAGCCAAGGGACTAGCGGGAGGGCCGGCACCGGGGAGCTGTTTTTT.

The J gene is TRBJ1-3, the V gene TRBV6-1, with D perhaps TRBD1 (6 bases). This CDR3 is built from 18 residues. Per the germline V gene, CDR1 is MNHNS and CDR2 is SASEGT. Trimming stripped 2 bases from V and 0 bases from J, with 17 bases between. The DNA for the CDR3 is TGTGCCAGCAGTGAACAAACGGGCAGGGGCCTCTCTGGAAACACCATATATTTT. It is translated as CASSEQTGRGLSGNTIYF.

The rearrangement joins TRBV5-6 to TRBJ2-3; a weak D match, TRBD1 (6 bases). CDR3 length: 15 amino acids. Germline values: CDR1 SGHDT, CDR2 YYEEEE. Trimming removed 3 bases from V and 0 bases from J, with 11 bases in between. The CDR3 bases are TGTGCCAGCAGCTCTTCAGGACAGAGCACAGATACGCAGTATTTT. This gives the protein CASSSSGQSTDTQYF.

This clone has only one observation. This rearrangement joins TRBV4-2 to TRBJ1-2; TRBD1 is a possible D gene (5 bases). The germline V and J ends were trimmed by 0 bases and 8 bases, with 16 bases remaining between them. This CDR3 region has 15 residues. Germline V gives CDR1 LGHNA, CDR2 YNFKEQ. The CDR3 DNA follows: TGTGCCAGCAGCCAAGAAATCGGCCAGGGATTCGGCTACACCTTC. Its translation is CASSQEIGQGFGYTF.

The V and J genes are TRBV19 and TRBJ2-3; D might be TRBD2 (6 bases). Germline V gene lookup returns CDR1 LNHDA and CDR2 SQIVND (reference sequence). The CDR3 has 13 amino acids. Trimming cost V 7 bases and J 2 bases, with 10 bases left between them. Here the CDR3 reads CASNSGDTDTQYF. The CDR3 coding sequence is TGTGCCAGTAATAGCGGAGACACAGATACGCAGTATTTT. Full variable domain (outside the CDR3, taken from reference TRBV19 and TRBJ2-3): DGGITQSPKYLFRKEGQNVTLSCEQNLNHDAMYWYRQDPGQGLRLIYYSQIVNDFQKGDIAEGYSVSREKKESFPLTVTSAQKNPTAFYLCASNSGDTDTQYFGPGTRLTVL.

Only one count was recorded for this clone. The rearrangement links TRBV4-1 to TRBJ1-3; tentative D call: TRBD1 (5 bases). Between the trimmed V and J ends, which lost 3 bases and 5 bases, there was a span of 11 bases. This CDR3 is built from 14 residues. Germline CDR1 reads MGHRA; CDR2 reads YSYEKL. The CDR3 protein is CASSQQGTRNTIYF. In DNA form, the CDR3 reads TGCGCCAGCAGCCAGCAGGGTACGAGAAACACCATATATTTT.

The chain couples TRBV18 to TRBJ1-1; 9 nucleotides agree with TRBD1. Germline CDR1 and CDR2: KGHSH and LQKENI. The CDR3 loop spans 13 amino acids. Trimming removed 3 bases from V and 7 bases from J; junction bases left unmatched: 3. In nucleotides, the CDR3 is TGTGCCAGCTCACCGGGACAGGGCGTTGAAGCTTTCTTT. Encoded protein: CASSPGQGVEAFF.

J is TRBJ2-7 and V is TRBV11-2; 7 nucleotides line up with TRBD1. In germline, CDR1 is SGHAT, CDR2 FQNNGV. The CDR3 is made up of 15 amino acids. Trimming removed 0 bases from V and 2 bases from J; junction bases left unmatched: 4. CDR3 bases: TGTGCCAGCAGCTTAGACCAGGGGGACACCTACGAGCAGTACTTC. Translated: CASSLDQGDTYEQYF.

The rearrangement uses TRBV28 and TRBJ2-1, with a weak D call TRBD2 (5 bases). Deletions cut 1 base from V and 13 bases from J, with 14 bases between. CDR3 size: 13 residues. Germline V CDR1 and CDR2: MDHEN, SYDVKM. The CDR3 sequence: CASSLSAGKAQFF. DNA of the CDR3: TGTGCCAGCAGTTTATCTGCCGGGAAGGCCCAGTTCTTC.

In its sample, this clone was seen a few times. V gene TRBV10-2 combines with J gene TRBJ1-1; 10 bases are a match to TRBD1. The junction had 12 bases not matched to a gene; V was cut back by 2 bases and J by 0 bases. Germline-derived CDR1 and CDR2 are WSHSY and SAAADI. CDR3 length: 19 residues. The CDR3 loop is CASSELPPGQGRVNTEAFF. Written as DNA, the CDR3 is TGCGCCAGCAGTGAGCTCCCTCCGGGACAGGGGAGGGTGAACACTGAAGCTTTCTTT.

The chain employs TRBV7-2 and TRBJ2-3; 10 bases map to TRBD2. The trim removed 6 bases at V and 1 base at J, leaving 4 bases unmatched. The CDR3 loop spans 15 amino acids. Germline V gene data show CDR1 as SGHTA and CDR2 as FQGNSA. DNA of the CDR3: TGTGCCAGCAGGACTGGGACTAGCGGCACAGATACGCAGTATTTT. Its protein is CASRTGTSGTDTQYF.

This chain links TRBV29-1 with TRBJ1-1, with D perhaps matching TRBD1 (6 bases). The CDR3 is made up of 13 amino acids. Trimming shortened V by 7 bases and J by 3 bases, and 15 bases separated the two germline ends. CDR1 is SQVTM, CDR2 ANQGSEA, per germline. The CDR3 spells CSAIGGGDTEAFF. The DNA of the CDR3 is TGCAGCGCCATCGGAGGGGGGGACACTGAAGCTTTCTTT.

This chain uses TRBV6-1 with TRBJ2-3; 11 nucleotides match TRBD1. The germline V gene encodes CDR1 MNHNS and CDR2 SASEGT. The CDR3 runs 14 residues. V lost 10 bases, J lost 5 bases, and 8 bases stayed unmatched. The CDR3: CATVGQGAKDTQYF. The DNA of the CDR3 is TGTGCCACCGTCGGACAGGGGGCGAAAGATACGCAGTATTTT.

This sequence joins TRBV2 and TRBJ1-5, with TRBD1 matching 9 bases. There are 14 residues in the CDR3. V shed 5 bases, J shed 4 bases, and the junction held 3 bases outside the gene matches. Germline V lookup: CDR1 SNHLY, CDR2 FYNNEI. In DNA form, the CDR3 reads TGTGCCAGCAGTCGGACAGGGGAAAATCAGCCCCAGCATTTT. Protein sequence: CASSRTGENQPQHF.